The rows below give T cell receptor beta chains drawn from one sample of a study of blood T cell repertoires in COVID-19. Measured with immunoSEQ multiplex PCR; TCRdb has only the in-frame clones, and not every one. In the table there are 200,000 to 250,000 clones, around 83% of which are singletons. Sequencing was done on a sample of peripheral blood. Receptor source: a man aged 45-60 years who had recovered from COVID-19. The conserved cysteine and the conserved F or W are not part of the CDR3 here. Fields, in order: clone size, J gene, V gene, CDR3 protein. Only some rows state a clone size, as once, few, many or a class for expanded clones.

>.|TRBJ2-7|TRBV6-5
ASSYNAAGAYEQY
>.|TRBJ2-1|TRBV28
ASSRTSGGSYNEQF
>once|TRBJ2-7|TRBV9
ASSVDGTGAYEQY
>.|TRBJ2-3|TRBV12-5
ASAQGTGTDTQY
>.|TRBJ1-1|TRBV28
ASKTGGNTEAF
>few|TRBJ1-3|TRBV28
ASSSQGTGNTIY
>.|TRBJ1-2|TRBV2
ASSEAGGGPLYGYT
>.|TRBJ2-7|TRBV28
ASRHSGTGASEQY
>.|TRBJ2-7|TRBV15
ATSRPGLAREQY
>.|TRBJ2-7|TRBV18
ASSLGTGRAYEQY
>once|TRBJ1-1|TRBV7-6
ASSPASEAF
>.|TRBJ1-1|TRBV18
ASSRLDRNTEAF
>.|TRBJ1-5|TRBV14
ASSQDRNQPQH
>.|TRBJ1-4|TRBV2
ASNYGGGMPF
>.|TRBJ2-5|TRBV7-6
ASSPLAAAMQETQY
>.|TRBJ2-7|TRBV19
ASSIDRTYEQY
>.|TRBJ2-1|TRBV9
ASSVFGLDDEQF
>.|TRBJ2-5|TRBV28
ASSLPGQGKTQY
>.|TRBJ1-2|TRBV5-1
ASSPVRAQDTLYGYT
>.|TRBJ1-1|TRBV5-1
ASSFETRVANTEAF
>.|TRBJ2-7|TRBV28
ASRMLAGGTYEQY
>once|TRBJ1-2|TRBV27
ASRGGQSQRPFYGYT
>once|TRBJ2-1|TRBV28
ASSLYAGSYNEQF
>.|TRBJ2-7|TRBV11-2
ASSPFSYEQY
>.|TRBJ1-2|TRBV19
ASSQGQGRTNYGYT
>few|TRBJ2-3|TRBV7-6
ASSSSGSSGDTQY
>.|TRBJ2-1|TRBV3-1/TRBV3-2
ASSQSSGATEQF
>.|TRBJ1-4|TRBV19
ASSLQGMEKLF
>.|TRBJ2-3|TRBV18
ASSPFLSSTDTQY
>.|TRBJ2-3|TRBV2
ASIDSASTDTQY
>.|TRBJ2-1|TRBV18
ASSPSHSLSYNEQF
>.|TRBJ1-5|TRBV5-1
ASSLDGQGNQPQH
>.|TRBJ1-4|TRBV11-3
ASSPQGAAVEKLF
>.|TRBJ2-2|TRBV2
ASRKTGNGELF
>once|TRBJ1-1|TRBV25-1
ASSAGVVGRDTEAF
>.|TRBJ2-7|TRBV27
ASTTGFPTYEQY
>.|TRBJ1-3|TRBV7-2
ASTPSSGNTIY
>.|TRBJ2-6|TRBV7-2
ASRPQSSGANVLT
>.|TRBJ1-6|TRBV18
ASSPGTGGDSPLH
>.|TRBJ2-7|TRBV21-1
ASSKDRSKDNEQY
>.|TRBJ2-7|TRBV5-6
ASSFWGLADYEQY
>.|TRBJ2-3|TRBV2
ASGVFAAGGGTDTQY
>.|TRBJ1-2|TRBV18
ASSPPGTGINYGYT
>.|TRBJ2-1|TRBV27
ASSPSGTAYNEQF
>.|TRBJ2-7|TRBV10-3
AISDASSGTYEQY